The sequence of this TCR beta chain was determined in a study of CD8 T cells in ankylosing spondylitis. This clonotype was observed a few times. Its cognate antigen is unknown. Quantitative 5'-RACE was performed with molecular barcodes, and it yielded the TCR beta libraries. TCRdb recomputed calls from the 5' RACE reads with MiXCR, one row per CDR3 protein. The sample has 750,000 to 850,000 distinct CDR3 sequences; roughly 12% are singletons. This CDR3 has 13 amino acids. Trimming pared 4 bases from V and 7 bases from J, leaving 13 bases between. Germline V gives CDR1 DFQATT, CDR2 SNEGSKA (reference sequence). Study-wide results and caveats: Significant enrichment of disease-linked clones was reported in matched ankylosing spondylitis synovial fluid. Clones linked with disease were CD8+ and fairly uncommon in the peripheral blood. In the blood and synovial fluid of reactive arthritis, some motif variants had been previously reported. It appeared that ankylosing spondylitis blood was characterized by a TCR beta motif of roughly 8 highly homologous variants.

This TCR derives from a male donor with ankylosing spondylitis. Sequencing used blood, either unsorted or a sorted T cell fraction (not recorded which). The chain is built from TRBV20-1 and TRBJ1-4, with a weak D call TRBD1 (6 bases). In DNA form, the CDR3 reads TGCAGTGCTAATGATGGGGGGGCTGAAAAACTGTTTTTT. This translates into CSANDGGAEKLFF.